This T cell receptor (beta chain) emerged from a study of long-term antiretroviral therapy in people with HIV. Study outcomes and limitations: Controls showed broader CDR3 length ranges than did the HIV repertoires.

This clone showed up just once. Its target is not known. They ran version v3.0 of the immunoSEQ assay at survey level. Libraries were prepared by immunoSEQ multiplex PCR; TCRdb keeps only in-frame clonotypes and omits some of them. The table records 21,000 or so clones, over 75% of them present only once. This receptor was taken from a man between 45 and 60 years old with HIV. Here the sequenced sample was unsorted PBMCs, taken 0.3 years after starting antiretroviral therapy.

The chain's CDR3 is CASSPTSLSTDTQYF. For the CDR3, the DNA is TGTGCCAGCAGTCCGACTTCATTAAGCACAGATACGCAGTATTTT. This chain connects TRBV28 to TRBJ2-3, with no clear D. The CDR3 contains 15 residues. Trimming removed 5 bases from V and 0 bases from J, with 12 bases in between. Germline V gives CDR1 MDHEN, CDR2 SYDVKM.